The subject of this entry is one T cell receptor (beta chain). The antigen remains undetermined. The data originate from a study of cytomegalovirus exposure and HLA in healthy donors. Study results and limitations: The study flagged some 170 TCR beta chains as cytomegalovirus-associated. It was reportedly the case that the classifier diagnosed cytomegalovirus status with high specificity and sensitivity. Immune exposure was documented only through CMV serostatus. Follow-up analysis found HLA locus-dependent TCR association rates, highest for DRB1 and lowest for HLA-C.

PCR amplification relied on 60 Vbeta primers (plus 13 Jbeta primers). This table comes from immunoSEQ multiplex PCR, and its TCRdb copy is limited to in-frame clones, with some not included. This table holds roughly 90,000 clones, just under 80% found once. The CDR3 length is 13 residues. Germline CDR1 reads WNHNN; CDR2 reads SYGVQD (reference sequence). The V segment lost 5 bases and the J segment 10 bases; nucleotides outside the gene matches: 9. The sample taken for sequencing was PBMCs. The source is a man under 40 in good health and CMV-seronegative. This chain links TRBV10-1 with TRBJ2-7; 9 bases line up with TRBD2. This chain's CDR3 is CASSSGAGGLQYF. The CDR3 DNA is TGCGCCAGCAGTTCCGGAGCGGGAGGCCTACAGTACTTC.